A single sample gave rise to the 11 T cell receptor beta chains below, sequenced in a study of blood T cell repertoires in COVID-19. Assay: immunoSEQ multiplex PCR; the TCRdb copy retains only in-frame clones and omits some. The table lists some 120,000 clones, roughly 85% of them singletons. The sequencing input was peripheral blood. The receptor set was obtained from a human donor in a cohort sampled during active COVID-19.

V and J are TRBV24-1 and TRBJ2-3; the D gene is possibly TRBD2 (5 bases). V gave up 6 bases and J gave up 1 base, with 13 bases separating them. Germline CDR1 KGHDR, CDR2 SFDVKD. The CDR3 extends over 15 amino acids. The CDR3 DNA reads as TGTGCCACCAGTTCGAGGGTCGGAGGCACAGATACGCAGTATTTT. Protein product: CATSSRVGGTDTQYF.

The chain combines TRBV5-1 with TRBJ1-3; TRBD1 is a possible D gene (6 bases). There are 15 residues in the CDR3. Germline CDR1 reads SGHRS; CDR2 reads YFSETQ. The V end was cut by 3 bases, the J end by 2 bases, with 12 bases between. The CDR3 nucleotides read TGCGCCAGCAGCTCCGATACAGGGACTGGAAACACCATATATTTT. Translation gives CASSSDTGTGNTIYF.

This clone is a singleton in its sample. The rearrangement uses TRBV6-1 and TRBJ2-3, with TRBD1 identical over 8 bases. This CDR3 has 16 amino acids. The trim removed 4 bases at V and 0 bases at J, leaving 6 bases unmatched. Germline CDR1 is MNHNS and CDR2 is SASEGT. The CDR3 coding sequence is TGTGCCAGCAGTGTGGGGACAGGACTGAGCACAGATACGCAGTATTTT. Protein sequence: CASSVGTGLSTDTQYF.

This clone was recorded only once. V gene TRBV2 combines with J gene TRBJ1-1; D is possibly TRBD1 (5 bases). CDR3 length equals 13 residues. V was shortened by 9 bases and J by 3 bases, with 14 bases between the two germline ends. CDR1 is SNHLY and CDR2 is FYNNEI in the germline V gene. The CDR3 DNA follows: TGTGCCAGGCGGGAGGGGACGTACACTGAAGCTTTCTTT. This gives the protein CARREGTYTEAFF.

The chain is built from TRBV25-1 and TRBJ1-2; D gene ambiguous. There are 14 residues in the CDR3. Germline V gene lookup returns CDR1 MGHDK and CDR2 SYGVNS. Trimming took 9 bases from V and 6 from J, leaving 20 bases between them. The CDR3 nucleotides are TGTGCCAGTTCCCCAACCCTTTGGACTGATGGCTACACCTTC. Protein: CASSPTLWTDGYTF.

Comments on this clone: One end of the junction varies from germline; a read error may be responsible. This sequence joins TRBV7-7 and TRBJ1-2, with a tentative D call TRBD1 (5 bases). Germline assignment: CDR1 SSHAT and CDR2 FNYEAQ (reference sequence). The CDR3 extends over 17 amino acids. The DNA of the CDR3 is TGTGCTAGCAGCTTAGTTAGGGGCCCTGAAGCTAACTATGGCTACACCTTC. This codes for CASSLVRGPEANYGYTF.

This rearrangement joins TRBV30 to TRBJ1-5, with D tentatively TRBD1 (5 bases). The CDR3 extends over 14 amino acids. V lost 0 bases and J lost 2, with 8 bases in between. Germline V gene lookup returns CDR1 GTSNPN and CDR2 SVGIG (reference sequence). The DNA for the CDR3 is TGTGCCTGGAGTGTACGCAGGGGCAATCAGCCCCAGCATTTT. Translated: CAWSVRRGNQPQHF.

The rearrangement joins TRBV5-1 to TRBJ2-7, with TRBD2 matching 12 bases. The CDR3 length is 16 residues. V trimming: 8 bases; J trimming: 1 base; junction bases outside the gene matches: 10. Germline V gene lookup returns CDR1 SGHRS and CDR2 YFSETQ. CDR3 DNA sequence: TGCGCCAGTCCAGGACTAGCGGGAATTAGTTCCTACGAGCAGTACGTC. This encodes CASPGLAGISSYEQYV.

The chain couples TRBV4-1 to TRBJ2-2; possible D gene TRBD1, 6 bases. The germline V gene encodes CDR1 MGHRA and CDR2 YSYEKL. The V end lost 7 bases, the J end lost 1 base, and 13 bases lay between the germline ends. This CDR3 comprises 15 residues. The CDR3 DNA reads as TGCGCCAGCACCCACGGGACACAGAACACCGGGGAGCTGTTTTTT. Translation: CASTHGTQNTGELFF.

CDR3 residues: CASSLGGQGTSGRTEAFF. The CDR3 bases are TGCGCCAGCAGCTTGGGTGGACAGGGGACCTCCGGCCGCACTGAAGCTTTCTTT. V and J are TRBV5-1 and TRBJ1-1; TRBD1 matches 9 bases. Trimming at V came to 0 bases and at J to 4 bases, leaving 13 bases not matched to a gene. CDR1 and CDR2 from the germline V gene are SGHRS and YFSETQ. This CDR3 has 18 residues.

The genes are TRBV30 and TRBJ2-2; 7 bases map to TRBD1. The V gene's germline CDR1 is GTSNPN and CDR2 SVGIG (reference sequence). V gave up 5 bases and J gave up 0 bases; unmatched junction bases: 0. CDR3 length equals 13 residues. Here the CDR3 DNA reads TGTGCCTGGGGACAGGCGAACACCGGGGAGCTGTTTTTT. This gives the protein CAWGQANTGELFF. The full variable domain, its missing parts supplied by reference TRBV30 and TRBJ2-2, is SQTIHQWPATLVQPVGSPLSLECTVEGTSNPNLYWYRQAAGRGLQLLFYSVGIGQISSEVPQNLSASRPQDRQFILSSKKLLLSDSGFYLCAWGQANTGELFFGEGSRLTVL.